This TCR beta chain stems from a study of blood T cell repertoires in COVID-19. Study-wide background: Some COVID-19 samples were acute and others convalescent; all came from the United States, Italy and Spain. Sample material is recorded as cDNA or gDNA derived from T cells, B-cell-depleted T cells, or PBMCs.

Under the authors' procedure: Amplification with reference gene primers provided the estimates of nucleated cell counts. Produced via immunoSEQ multiplex PCR; TCRdb's table is partial and in-frame only. Clonal size and the V and J genes are those of that table, whereas D and trimming came from the DNA. This table holds 210,000 or so clones, 65% to 85% found once. V gave up 0 bases and J gave up 2 bases; unmatched junction bases: 10. Germline CDR1 and CDR2: SGHTA and FQGNSA. This CDR3 contains 18 residues. The sequencing input was peripheral blood. This TCR derives from a man aged 50 to 60 with active or convalescent COVID-19. The V and J genes are TRBV7-2 and TRBJ2-3; 8 positions match TRBD2. CDR3 in amino acids: CASSLAGAAGGNTDTQYF. CDR3 nucleotide sequence: TGTGCCAGCAGCTTAGCTGGGGCGGCGGGGGGAAACACAGATACGCAGTATTTT.